Sequencing of this T cell receptor beta chain was carried out in a study of cytomegalovirus exposure and HLA in healthy donors. Germline values: CDR1 LNHNV, CDR2 YYDKDF (reference sequence). Trimming stripped 5 bases from V and 1 base from J, with 11 bases between. This CDR3 is 14 amino acids long. 60 Vbeta and 13 Jbeta primers were used in PCR. Using immunoSEQ multiplex PCR, the repertoire was profiled, and TCRdb retains in-frame clones only, with some absent. The table has over 150,000 clones, roughly 74% seen once. Sequencing was done on a sample of PBMCs. V usage is TRBV15 and J usage is TRBJ1-2; D may be TRBD1 (5 bases). This clonotype was sampled from a man aged 18 to 30 in good health and CMV-seronegative. Written as DNA, the CDR3 is TGTGCCACCAGCGTGAGCAGGGATAACTATGGCTACACCTTC. The encoded protein is CATSVSRDNYGYTF.